The 18 T cell receptor beta chains presented below share a single source sample, sequenced in a study of beta chain features in type 1 diabetes. Expressed TCRB transcripts were sequenced because the entire RNA isolate underwent reverse transcription. The assay was immunoSEQ multiplex PCR, and TCRdb's table has in-frame clones only and misses some. This table holds hundreds of thousands of clones, roughly a sixth found once. Input material: naive CD4+ T cells from blood. The receptors were sampled from a man in his late teens or twenties in good health.

V is TRBV28 and J is TRBJ2-7; 7 bases align to TRBD1. The CDR3 has 15 residues. V shed 8 bases, J shed 3 bases, and the junction held 13 bases outside the gene matches. Germline V gene data show CDR1 as MDHEN and CDR2 as SYDVKM. The CDR3: CASRNNRGLNYEQYF. Here the CDR3 DNA reads TGTGCCAGCCGAAATAACAGGGGCCTTAACTACGAGCAGTACTTC.

The chain has TRBV27 and TRBJ2-1; 10 positions match TRBD1. V lost 6 bases to trimming and J lost 9 bases; unmatched junction nucleotides: 5. Per germline, CDR1 MNHEY and CDR2 SMNVEV (reference sequence). The CDR3 has 13 residues. The CDR3 coding sequence is TGTGCCAGCAGGCCGACAGGGGGCACTGAGCAGTTCTTC. Its translation: CASRPTGGTEQFF.

The CDR3 here is CASSPQGINTEAFF. In DNA, the CDR3 is TGTGCCAGCAGCCCTCAGGGGATAAACACTGAAGCTTTCTTT. V and J are TRBV7-9 and TRBJ1-1, with a tentative D call TRBD1 (6 bases). Germline values: CDR1 SEHNR, CDR2 FQNEAQ (reference sequence). Between the trimmed V and J ends, which lost 5 bases and 2 bases, there was a span of 12 bases. The CDR3 contains 14 residues.

The chain employs TRBV7-9 and TRBJ2-5, with D possibly being TRBD1 (5 bases). The CDR3 has 15 residues. Germline CDR1 is SEHNR and CDR2 is FQNEAQ (reference sequence). Trimming cost V 5 bases and J 5 bases, with 18 bases left between them. CDR3 protein: CASSDLSKGLETQYF. The CDR3 DNA follows: TGTGCCAGCAGCGATTTGAGTAAGGGGCTGGAGACCCAGTACTTC.

The genes are TRBV14 and TRBJ2-1; 8 positions agree with TRBD2. Looked up from germline, CDR1 is SGHDN and CDR2 is FVKESK. The trim removed 4 bases at V and 6 bases at J, leaving 11 bases unmatched. This CDR3 region has 16 residues. Here the CDR3 reads CASSRRGSGRSNEQFF. CDR3 DNA sequence: TGTGCCAGCAGCCGGAGGGGCAGCGGGAGAAGCAATGAGCAGTTCTTC.

This clone was counted only a few times. The V call is TRBV29-1, the J call TRBJ1-1; D is possibly TRBD1 (5 bases). The CDR3 length is 14 residues. Trimming cost V 6 bases and J 1 base, with 15 bases left between them. CDR1 is SQVTM, CDR2 ANQGSEA, per germline. CDR3 nucleotide sequence: TGCAGCGTCGGCGGCAGGGTCGCGAACACTGAAGCTTTCTTT. Translated, it gives CSVGGRVANTEAFF.

This clone was picked up a small number of times. This rearrangement joins TRBV20-1 to TRBJ2-7; possibly TRBD2 for D (5 bases). Germline CDR1 is DFQATT and CDR2 is SNEGSKA (reference sequence). V lost 6 bases and J lost 5, with 11 bases in between. The CDR3 contains 11 residues. CDR3: CSAALRDEQYF. The DNA for the CDR3 is TGCAGTGCCGCTCTGAGGGACGAGCAGTACTTC.

In its sample, this clone was seen a few times. The chain links TRBV7-2 to TRBJ1-2; 9 bases are a match to TRBD1. This CDR3 region has 14 residues. From germline, CDR1 is SGHTA and CDR2 FQGNSA. The junction had 6 bases not matched to a gene; V was cut back by 4 bases and J by 6 bases. Here the CDR3 DNA reads TGTGCCAGCAGCTCCCGGGACAGGGTCGATGGCTACACCTTC. Residues: CASSSRDRVDGYTF.

In this sample, this clone turned up a few times. V is TRBV5-6 and J is TRBJ2-1, with D possibly matching TRBD2 (5 bases). The CDR3 length is 15 residues. The V gene lost 5 bases and the J gene lost 5 bases, with 17 bases spanning the gap. Germline lookup yields CDR1 SGHDT and CDR2 YYEEEE. The CDR3 DNA is TGTGCCAGCAGGCTTGAGCTGGCGGGCCACAATGAGCAGTTCTTC. Protein: CASRLELAGHNEQFF.

This clone has a handful of counts. This sequence joins TRBV19 and TRBJ1-1; no clear D gene. V lost 6 bases, J lost 1 base, and 9 bases lay in between. CDR3 length equals 13 residues. Germline values: CDR1 LNHDA, CDR2 SQIVND (reference sequence). This CDR3 reads CASSRSGNTEAFF. Written as DNA, the CDR3 is TGTGCCAGTAGCAGGAGTGGGAACACTGAAGCTTTCTTT.

There are a few counts of this clone. The genes are TRBV11-2 and TRBJ2-1, with 9 bases aligning to TRBD2. V lost 6 bases to trimming and J lost 10 bases; unmatched junction nucleotides: 7. Germline CDR1 reads SGHAT; CDR2 reads FQNNGV. This CDR3 contains 13 residues. CDR3 bases: TGTGCCAGCAGATTTTTAGCGGGAGTAGAGCAGTTCTTC. It is translated as CASRFLAGVEQFF.

This clone was observed a handful of times. The J gene is TRBJ2-2, the V gene TRBV10-3, with D perhaps matching TRBD2 (7 bases). Germline V lookup: CDR1 ENHRY, CDR2 SYGVKD. Deletions cut 6 bases from V and 4 bases from J, with 12 bases between. This CDR3 region has 14 residues. In DNA, the CDR3 is TGTGCCATCAGAGGCGGGGGCGGCACCGGGGAGCTGTTTTTT. It codes for CAIRGGGGTGELFF.

The rearrangement uses TRBV6-5 and TRBJ1-6, with a tentative D call TRBD1 (5 bases). The CDR3 loop spans 16 amino acids. The germline CDR1 and CDR2 sequences are MNHEY and SVGAGI. Trimming left V 0 bases short and J 3 bases short, with 9 bases between. The CDR3 DNA reads as TGTGCCAGCAGTTACTCGGGGCAGGGCTATAATTCACCCCTCCACTTT. It codes for CASSYSGQGYNSPLHF.

The J gene is TRBJ2-7, the V gene TRBV9; 9 bases align to TRBD2. Trimming at V came to 0 bases and at J to 4 bases, leaving 11 bases not matched to a gene. Looked up from germline, CDR1 is SGDLS and CDR2 is YYNGEE. The CDR3 is made up of 17 amino acids. CDR3 in DNA: TGTGCCAGCAGCGTAGCCCGTGGGGCGGGAGGGGGTTACGAGCAGTACTTC. Protein: CASSVARGAGGGYEQYF. Together with reference TRBV9 and TRBJ2-7, the CDR3 gives the full variable domain: DSGVTQTPKHLITATGQRVTLRCSPRSGDLSVYWYQQSLDQGLQFLIQYYNGEERAKGNILERFSAQQFPDLHSELNLSSLELGDSALYFCASSVARGAGGGYEQYFGPGTRLTVT.

The chain links TRBV7-9 to TRBJ2-7, with D tentatively TRBD1 (6 bases). CDR3 size: 15 residues. Trimming took 2 bases from V and 7 from J, leaving 18 bases between them. From germline, CDR1 is SEHNR and CDR2 FQNEAQ (reference sequence). The CDR3 nucleotides are TGTGCCAGCAGCTTATTCCAGGGGTTTCCGCTAGAGCAGTACTTC. Protein: CASSLFQGFPLEQYF.

This clone was seen more than once but under ten times. This chain uses TRBV2 with TRBJ2-7; no reliable D call. The germline V gene has CDR1 SNHLY and CDR2 FYNNEI. Trimming left V 4 bases short and J 0 bases short, with 10 bases between. There are 14 residues in the CDR3. The CDR3 sequence: CASSAAIRSYEQYF. The CDR3 DNA is TGTGCCAGCAGTGCCGCGATTCGCTCCTACGAGCAGTACTTC. The full variable domain, its missing parts supplied by reference TRBV2 and TRBJ2-7, is EPEVTQTPSHQVTQMGQEVILRCVPISNHLYFYWYRQILGQKVEFLVSFYNNEISEKSEIFDDQFSVERPDGSNFTLKIRSTKLEDSAMYFCASSAAIRSYEQYFGPGTRLTVT.

In its sample, this clone was seen many times. The rearrangement links TRBV14 to TRBJ2-1; 11 bases line up with TRBD1. The CDR3 is made up of 15 amino acids. Germline CDR1 reads SGHDN; CDR2 reads FVKESK. With V trimmed by 2 bases and J by 8 bases, 5 bases remained unmatched. CDR3 protein: CASSQLGQGAHEQFF. DNA for the CDR3: TGTGCCAGCAGCCAATTAGGACAGGGGGCTCATGAGCAGTTCTTC.

The V call is TRBV27, the J call TRBJ2-7; D assignment may be TRBD1 or TRBD2 (5 bases each). CDR1 is MNHEY, CDR2 SMNVEV, per germline (reference sequence). CDR3 size: 12 residues. Trimming stripped 6 bases from V and 2 bases from J, with 8 bases between. The chain's CDR3 is CASSQGPYEQYF. The CDR3 bases are TGTGCCAGCAGCCAGGGACCCTACGAGCAGTACTTC.